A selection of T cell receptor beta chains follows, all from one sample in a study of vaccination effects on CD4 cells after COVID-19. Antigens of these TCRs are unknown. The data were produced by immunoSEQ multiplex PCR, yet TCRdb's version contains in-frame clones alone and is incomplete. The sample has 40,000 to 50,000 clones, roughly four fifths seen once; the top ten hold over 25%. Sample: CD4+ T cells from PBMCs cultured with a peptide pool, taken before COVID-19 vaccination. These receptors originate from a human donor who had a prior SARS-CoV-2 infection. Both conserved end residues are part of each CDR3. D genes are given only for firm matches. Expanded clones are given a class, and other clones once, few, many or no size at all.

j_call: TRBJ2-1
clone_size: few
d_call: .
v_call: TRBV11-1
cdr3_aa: CASSLVGRGNNEQFF
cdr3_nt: TGTGCCAGCAGCTTAGTAGGGCGGGGTAACAATGAGCAGTTCTTC

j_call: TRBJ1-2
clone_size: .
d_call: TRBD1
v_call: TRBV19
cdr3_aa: CASAGTGFFNGYTF
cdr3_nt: TGTGCCAGCGCCGGGACAGGGTTTTTTAATGGCTACACCTTC

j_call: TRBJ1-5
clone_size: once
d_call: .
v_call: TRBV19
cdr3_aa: CASRRDSFTHSNQPQHF
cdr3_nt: TGTGCCAGTCGAAGAGACAGTTTTACTCATAGCAATCAGCCCCAGCATTTT

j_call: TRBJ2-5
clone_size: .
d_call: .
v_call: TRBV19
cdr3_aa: CASSRDPSAETQYF
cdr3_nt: TGTGCCAGTAGTAGGGACCCTTCTGCAGAGACCCAGTACTTC

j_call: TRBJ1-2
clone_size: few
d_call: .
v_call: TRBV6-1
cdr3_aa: CASSEYGGGGYTF
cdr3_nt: TGTGCCAGCAGTGAATACGGGGGCGGGGGCTACACCTTC

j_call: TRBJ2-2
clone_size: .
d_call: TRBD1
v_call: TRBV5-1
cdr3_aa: CASSKGTGAGELFF
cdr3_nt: TGCGCCAGCAGCAAGGGGACAGGGGCCGGGGAGCTGTTTTTT

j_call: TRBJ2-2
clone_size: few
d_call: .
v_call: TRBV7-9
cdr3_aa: CAGRTADTGELFF
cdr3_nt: TGTGCCGGCAGGACGGCTGACACCGGGGAGCTGTTTTTT

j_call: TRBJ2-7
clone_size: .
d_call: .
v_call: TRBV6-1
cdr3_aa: CASSERRYEQYF
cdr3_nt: TGTGCCAGCAGTGAAAGGAGGTACGAGCAGTACTTC

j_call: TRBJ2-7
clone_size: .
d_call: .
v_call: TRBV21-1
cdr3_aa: CASSKGPREAGEQYF
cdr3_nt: TGTGCCAGCAGCAAAGGTCCCAGGGAGGCTGGAGAGCAGTACTTC

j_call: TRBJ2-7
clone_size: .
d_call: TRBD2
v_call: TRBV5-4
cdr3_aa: CASRKRGGFPREQYF
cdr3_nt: TGTGCCAGCAGGAAACGGGGGGGATTCCCGCGCGAGCAGTACTTC

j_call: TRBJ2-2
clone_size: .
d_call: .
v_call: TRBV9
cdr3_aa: CASSPRRRAGELFF
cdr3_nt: TGTGCCAGCAGCCCCCGGAGGAGGGCCGGGGAGCTGTTTTTT

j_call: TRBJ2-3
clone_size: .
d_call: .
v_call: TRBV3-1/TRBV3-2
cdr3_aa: CASSPGASSTDTQYF
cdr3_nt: TGTGCCAGCAGCCCCGGGGCTTCTAGCACAGATACGCAGTATTTT

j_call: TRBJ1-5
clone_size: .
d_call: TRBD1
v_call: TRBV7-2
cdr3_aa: CASSAGGEYQPQHF
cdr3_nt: TGTGCCAGCAGCGCAGGGGGGGAATATCAGCCCCAGCATTTT

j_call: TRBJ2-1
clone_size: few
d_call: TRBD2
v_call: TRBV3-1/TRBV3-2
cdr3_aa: CASSQDYRGGNEQFF
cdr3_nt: TGTGCCAGCAGCCAAGACTACCGGGGGGGCAATGAGCAGTTCTTC

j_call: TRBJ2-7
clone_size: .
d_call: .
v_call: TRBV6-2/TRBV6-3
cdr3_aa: CASSYSGAARAVYEQYF
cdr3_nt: TGTGCCAGCAGTTACTCAGGGGCCGCCCGAGCCGTTTACGAGCAGTACTTC

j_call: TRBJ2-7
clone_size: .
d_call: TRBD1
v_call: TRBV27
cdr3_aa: CASSLGQGRGYEQYF
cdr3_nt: TGTGCCAGCAGTTTAGGACAGGGGAGAGGTTACGAGCAGTACTTC

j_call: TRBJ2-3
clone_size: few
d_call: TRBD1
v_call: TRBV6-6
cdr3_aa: CASRPGQGADTQYF
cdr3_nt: TGTGCCAGCAGACCTGGACAGGGTGCAGATACGCAGTATTTT

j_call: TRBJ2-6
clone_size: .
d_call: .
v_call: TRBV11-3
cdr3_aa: CASSDLGANVLTF
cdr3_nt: TGTGCCAGCAGCGACCTTGGGGCCAACGTCCTGACTTTC

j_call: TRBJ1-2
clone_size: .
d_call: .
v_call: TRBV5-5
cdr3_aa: CASSLSGIYYGYTF
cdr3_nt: TGTGCCAGCAGCTTATCAGGGATATACTATGGCTACACCTTC

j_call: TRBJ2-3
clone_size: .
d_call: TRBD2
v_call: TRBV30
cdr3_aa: CAWSVLFGTSGRYTQYF
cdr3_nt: TGTGCCTGGAGTGTTTTATTCGGGACTAGCGGGAGATATACGCAGTATTTT

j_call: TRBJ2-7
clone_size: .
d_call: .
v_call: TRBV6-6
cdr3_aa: CASSPRGWAYEQYF
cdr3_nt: TGTGCCAGCAGTCCCCGTGGTTGGGCCTACGAGCAGTACTTC

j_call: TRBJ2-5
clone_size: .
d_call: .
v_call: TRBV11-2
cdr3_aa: CASSLEAPYPPRTQYF
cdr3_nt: TGTGCCAGCAGCTTAGAGGCCCCGTACCCCCCGCGGACCCAGTACTTC

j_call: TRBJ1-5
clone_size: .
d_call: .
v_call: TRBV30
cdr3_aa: CAWSQGLNSDSNQPQHF
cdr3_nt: TGTGCCTGGAGTCAAGGGCTAAACAGCGATAGCAATCAGCCCCAGCATTTT

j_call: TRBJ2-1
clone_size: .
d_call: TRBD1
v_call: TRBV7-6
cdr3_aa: CASSITGGSSYNEQFF
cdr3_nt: TGTGCCAGCAGCATTACAGGGGGCTCCTCCTACAATGAGCAGTTCTTC

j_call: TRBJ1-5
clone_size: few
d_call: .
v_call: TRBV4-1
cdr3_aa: CASSQGRTGNQPQHF
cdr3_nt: TGCGCCAGCAGCCAAGGGCGGACAGGCAATCAGCCCCAGCATTTT

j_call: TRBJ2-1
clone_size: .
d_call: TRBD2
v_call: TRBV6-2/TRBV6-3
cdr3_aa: CASSFTLAGYNEQFF
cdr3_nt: TGTGCCAGCAGTTTCACACTAGCGGGTTACAATGAGCAGTTCTTC

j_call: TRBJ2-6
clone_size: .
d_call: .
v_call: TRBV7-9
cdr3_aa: CASSLGGANVLTF
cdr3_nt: TGTGCCAGCAGCTTGGGAGGGGCCAACGTCCTGACTTTC

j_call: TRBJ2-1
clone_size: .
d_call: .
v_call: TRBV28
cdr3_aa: CMGFGVPAYNEQFF
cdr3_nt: TGTATGGGTTTTGGCGTCCCGGCCTACAATGAGCAGTTCTTC

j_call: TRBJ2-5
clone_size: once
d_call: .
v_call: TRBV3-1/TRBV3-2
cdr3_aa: CASSQASGTWGTQYF
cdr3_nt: TGTGCCAGCAGCCAGGCATCCGGGACTTGGGGGACCCAGTACTTC

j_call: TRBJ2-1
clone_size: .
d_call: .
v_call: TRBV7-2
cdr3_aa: CASSPLLYGEQFF
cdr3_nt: TGTGCCAGCAGCCCCCTCTTATACGGCGAGCAGTTCTTC

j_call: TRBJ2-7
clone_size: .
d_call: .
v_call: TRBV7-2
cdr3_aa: CASSERRDLQQYF
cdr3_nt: TGTGCCAGCAGCGAACGACGGGACTTACAGCAGTACTTC

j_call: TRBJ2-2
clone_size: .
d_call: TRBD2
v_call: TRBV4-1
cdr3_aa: CASSQIPSSWLAGETGELFF
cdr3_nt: TGCGCCAGCAGCCAAATACCATCAAGCTGGCTAGCGGGAGAAACCGGGGAGCTGTTTTTT

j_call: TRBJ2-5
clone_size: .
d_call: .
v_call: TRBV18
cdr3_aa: CASSPLSETQYF
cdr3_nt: TGTGCCAGCTCACCACTGTCGGAGACCCAGTACTTC

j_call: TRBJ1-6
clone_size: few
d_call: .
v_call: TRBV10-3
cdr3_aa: CAISEPLGGVGSPLHF
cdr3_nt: TGTGCCATCAGTGAGCCGCTGGGGGGAGTGGGGTCACCCCTCCACTTT

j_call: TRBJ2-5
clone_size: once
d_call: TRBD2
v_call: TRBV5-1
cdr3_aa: CASSLGFVGGATETQYF
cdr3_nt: TGCGCCAGCAGCTTGGGATTTGTCGGGGGGGCCACCGAGACCCAGTACTTC

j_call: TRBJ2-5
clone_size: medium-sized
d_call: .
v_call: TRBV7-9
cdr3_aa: CASSLGSAQYF
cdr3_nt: TGTGCCAGCAGCTTAGGATCGGCCCAGTACTTC

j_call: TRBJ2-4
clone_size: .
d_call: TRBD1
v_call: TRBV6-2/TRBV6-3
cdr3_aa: CASSRPGQGTDKNIQYF
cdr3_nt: TGTGCCAGCAGTCGTCCGGGACAGGGTACCGACAAAAACATTCAGTACTTC

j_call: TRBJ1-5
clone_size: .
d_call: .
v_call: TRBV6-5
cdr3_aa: CASSATLNQPQHF
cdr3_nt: TGTGCCAGCTCGGCTACACTTAATCAGCCCCAGCATTTT

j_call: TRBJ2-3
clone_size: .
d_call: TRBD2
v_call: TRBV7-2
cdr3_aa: CASSPRGVVGYF
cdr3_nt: TGTGCCAGCAGCCCTCGGGGGGTAGTCGGGTATTTT

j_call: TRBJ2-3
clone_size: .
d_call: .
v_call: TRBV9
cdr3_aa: CASSPPGSAQYF
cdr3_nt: TGTGCCAGCAGCCCTCCAGGGAGTGCGCAGTATTTT

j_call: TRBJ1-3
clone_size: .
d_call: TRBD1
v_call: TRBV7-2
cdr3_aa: CASSQGDLGNTIYF
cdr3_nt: TGTGCCAGCAGCCAGGGGGACCTAGGAAACACCATATATTTT

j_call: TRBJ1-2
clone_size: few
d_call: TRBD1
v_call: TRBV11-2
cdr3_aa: CASSLDGGTGGYGYTF
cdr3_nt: TGTGCCAGCAGCTTAGATGGAGGGACAGGAGGATATGGCTACACCTTC

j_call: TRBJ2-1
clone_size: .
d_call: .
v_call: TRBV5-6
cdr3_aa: CASSPRDFYNEQFF
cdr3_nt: TGTGCCAGCAGCCCACGGGACTTTTACAATGAGCAGTTCTTC

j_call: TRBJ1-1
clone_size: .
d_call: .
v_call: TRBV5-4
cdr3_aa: CASSLRHTDTEAFF
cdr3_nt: TGTGCCAGCAGCTTGCGTCACACAGACACTGAAGCTTTCTTT

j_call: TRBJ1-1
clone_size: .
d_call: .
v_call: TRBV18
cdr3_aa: CASSPQQQGLLNTEAFF
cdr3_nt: TGTGCCAGCTCACCACAACAACAGGGACTATTGAACACTGAAGCTTTCTTT

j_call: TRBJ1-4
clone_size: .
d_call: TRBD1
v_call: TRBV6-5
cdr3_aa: CASSYHIQGAREKLFF
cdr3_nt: TGTGCCAGCAGTTACCACATCCAGGGGGCAAGGGAAAAACTGTTTTTT

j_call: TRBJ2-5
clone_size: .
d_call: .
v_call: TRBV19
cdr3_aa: CASSSTSYARETQYF
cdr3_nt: TGTGCCAGTAGTTCAACAAGCTACGCCCGGGAGACCCAGTACTTC

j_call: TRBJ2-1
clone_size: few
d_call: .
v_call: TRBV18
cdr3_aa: CASSPFGSSYNEQFF
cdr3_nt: TGTGCCAGCTCACCATTCGGGAGCTCCTACAATGAGCAGTTCTTC

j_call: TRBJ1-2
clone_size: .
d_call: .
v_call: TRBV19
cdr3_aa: CASSIDVNRVYGYTF
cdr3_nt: TGTGCCAGTAGTATAGATGTAAACCGCGTCTATGGCTACACCTTC

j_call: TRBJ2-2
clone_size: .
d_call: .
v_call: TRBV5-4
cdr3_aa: CASSSPFTRITGELFF
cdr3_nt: TGTGCCAGCAGCTCCCCCTTCACTAGAATCACCGGGGAGCTGTTTTTT

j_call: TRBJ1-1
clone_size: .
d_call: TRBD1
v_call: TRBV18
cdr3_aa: CASSPQTGGSSTEAFF
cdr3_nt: TGTGCCAGCTCACCACAGACAGGGGGCAGTTCCACTGAAGCTTTCTTT

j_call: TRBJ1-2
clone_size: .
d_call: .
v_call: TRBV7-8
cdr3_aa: CASTTSQVRGYTF
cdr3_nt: TGTGCCAGCACCACATCCCAGGTCCGTGGCTACACCTTC

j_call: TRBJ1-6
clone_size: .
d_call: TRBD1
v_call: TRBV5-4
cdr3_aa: CASGDSRAPLHF
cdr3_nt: TGTGCCAGCGGGGACAGCAGAGCACCCCTCCACTTT